The clone carrying this T cell receptor beta chain was seen many times. The sample comes from a study of regulatory T cells in long-lasting Graves disease. The germline CDR1 and CDR2 sequences are MNHEY and SMNVEV (reference sequence). The V gene end was trimmed by 7 bases and the J gene end by 3 bases; junction bases not matched to a gene: 7. This CDR3 contains 16 residues. Time point given: newly diagnosed GD, antithyroid drugs for less than 3 months. After RNA was extracted from PBMCs, the TCR library was made from it. For TCR beta, libraries came from iRepertoire HTBI primers and Arm-PCR of CDR3 regions. TCRdb used MiXCR to reprocess the multiplex PCR reads, holding one entry per CDR3 protein. The sample has approximately 540,000 distinct CDR3 sequences; approximately 12% are singletons. A further study also used this sample, focusing on T cells in Graves' hyperthyroidism and ophthalmopathy.

The rearrangement links TRBV27 to TRBJ2-3; 13 bases line up with TRBD2. The TCR comes from a woman in her 30s with Graves disease. Source: peripheral blood mononuclear cells (PBMCs), taken at new diagnosis, from a patient treated with antithyroid drugs. The DNA of the CDR3 is TGTGCCAGCACTAGGACTAGCGGGAGTAGGACAGATACGCAGTATTTT. Translation: CASTRTSGSRTDTQYF.